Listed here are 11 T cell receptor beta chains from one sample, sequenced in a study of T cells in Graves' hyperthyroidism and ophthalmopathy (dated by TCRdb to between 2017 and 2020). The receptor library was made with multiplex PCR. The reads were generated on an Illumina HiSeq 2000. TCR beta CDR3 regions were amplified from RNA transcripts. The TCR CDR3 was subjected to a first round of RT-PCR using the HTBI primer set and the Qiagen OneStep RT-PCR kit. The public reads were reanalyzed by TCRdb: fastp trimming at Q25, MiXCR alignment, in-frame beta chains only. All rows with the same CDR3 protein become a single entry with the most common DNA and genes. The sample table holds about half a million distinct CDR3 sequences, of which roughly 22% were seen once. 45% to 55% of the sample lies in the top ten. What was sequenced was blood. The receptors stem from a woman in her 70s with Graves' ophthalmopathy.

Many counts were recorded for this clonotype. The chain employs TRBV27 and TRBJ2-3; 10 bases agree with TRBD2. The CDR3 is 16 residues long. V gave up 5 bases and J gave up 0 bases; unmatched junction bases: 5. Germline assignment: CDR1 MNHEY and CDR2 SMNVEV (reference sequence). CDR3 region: CASSITTSGSTDTQYF. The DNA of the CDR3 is TGTGCCAGCAGTATTACGACTAGCGGGAGCACAGATACGCAGTATTTT.

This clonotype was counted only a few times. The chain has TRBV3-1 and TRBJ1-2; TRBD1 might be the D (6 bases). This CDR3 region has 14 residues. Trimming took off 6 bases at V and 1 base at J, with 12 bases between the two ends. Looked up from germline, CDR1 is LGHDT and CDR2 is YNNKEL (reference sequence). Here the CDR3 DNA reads TGTGCCAGCAGATTCACAGGGAGTAACTATGGCTACACCTTC. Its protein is CASRFTGSNYGYTF.

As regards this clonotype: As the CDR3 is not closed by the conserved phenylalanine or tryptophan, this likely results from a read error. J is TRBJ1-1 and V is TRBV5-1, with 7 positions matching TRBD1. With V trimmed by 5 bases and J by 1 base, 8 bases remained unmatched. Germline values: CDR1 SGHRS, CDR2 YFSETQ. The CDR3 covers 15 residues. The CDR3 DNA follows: TGCGCCAGCAGACCTAGACAGGGTTCGAACACTGAAGCTTTCTCT. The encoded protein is CASRPRQGSNTEAFS.

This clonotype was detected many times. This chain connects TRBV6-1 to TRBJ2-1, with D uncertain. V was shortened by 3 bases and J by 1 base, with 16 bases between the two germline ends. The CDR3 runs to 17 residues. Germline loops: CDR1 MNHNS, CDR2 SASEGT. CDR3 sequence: CASSDDPGVPSYNEQFF. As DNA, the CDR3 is TGTGCCAGCAGTGACGATCCCGGCGTCCCGTCCTACAATGAGCAGTTCTTC.

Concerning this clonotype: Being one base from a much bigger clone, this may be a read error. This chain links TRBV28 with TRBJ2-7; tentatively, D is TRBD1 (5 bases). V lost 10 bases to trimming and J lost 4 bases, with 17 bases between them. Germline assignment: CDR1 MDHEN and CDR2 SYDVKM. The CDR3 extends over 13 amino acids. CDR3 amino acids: CATLRAGNYEQYF. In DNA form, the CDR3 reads TGTGCCACCCTTCGGGCAGGGAATTACGAGCAGTACTTC.

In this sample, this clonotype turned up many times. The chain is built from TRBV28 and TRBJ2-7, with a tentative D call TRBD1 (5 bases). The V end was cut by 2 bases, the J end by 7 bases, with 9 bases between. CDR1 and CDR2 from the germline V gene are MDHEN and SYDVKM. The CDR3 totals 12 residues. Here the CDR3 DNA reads TGTGCCAGCAGTTTAGGCCGACAGGAGCAGTACTTC. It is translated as CASSLGRQEQYF.

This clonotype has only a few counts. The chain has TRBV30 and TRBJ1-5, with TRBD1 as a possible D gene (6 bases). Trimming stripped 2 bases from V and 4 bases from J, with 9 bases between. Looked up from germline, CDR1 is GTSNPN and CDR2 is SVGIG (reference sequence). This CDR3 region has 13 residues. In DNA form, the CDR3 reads TGTGCCTGGAGTCAGGACAGAAATCAGCCCCAGCATTTT. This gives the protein CAWSQDRNQPQHF.

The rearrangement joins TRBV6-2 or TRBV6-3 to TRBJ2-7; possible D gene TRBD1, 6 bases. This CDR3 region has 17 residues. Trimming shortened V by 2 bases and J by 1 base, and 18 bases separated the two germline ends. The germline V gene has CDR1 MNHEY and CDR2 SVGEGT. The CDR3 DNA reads TGTGCCAGCAGTTACACTTACGACAGGACCACGTCCTACGAGCAGTACTTC. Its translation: CASSYTYDRTTSYEQYF.

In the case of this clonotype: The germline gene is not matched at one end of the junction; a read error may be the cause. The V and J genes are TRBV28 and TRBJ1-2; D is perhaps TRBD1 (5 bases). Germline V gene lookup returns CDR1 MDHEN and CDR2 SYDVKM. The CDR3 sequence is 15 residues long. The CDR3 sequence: CASSLAPGGDYSYTF. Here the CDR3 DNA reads TGTGCCAGCAGTTTAGCCCCGGGAGGGGACTATAGCTACACCTTC.

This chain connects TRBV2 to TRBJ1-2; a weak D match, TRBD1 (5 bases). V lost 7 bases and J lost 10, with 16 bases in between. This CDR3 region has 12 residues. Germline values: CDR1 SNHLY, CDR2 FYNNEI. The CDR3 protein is CASTRTSTDYTF. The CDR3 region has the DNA TGTGCCAGCACCCGGACATCTACCGACTACACCTTC.

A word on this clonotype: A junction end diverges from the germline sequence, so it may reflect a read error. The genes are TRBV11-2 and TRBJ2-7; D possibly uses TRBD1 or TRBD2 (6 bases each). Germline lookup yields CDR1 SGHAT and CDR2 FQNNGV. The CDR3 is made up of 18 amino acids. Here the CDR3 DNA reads TGCGCCAGCAGCCAAGTCCGACCCGGGGGCGCGAACTCCTACGAGCAGTACTTC. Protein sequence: CASSQVRPGGANSYEQYF.